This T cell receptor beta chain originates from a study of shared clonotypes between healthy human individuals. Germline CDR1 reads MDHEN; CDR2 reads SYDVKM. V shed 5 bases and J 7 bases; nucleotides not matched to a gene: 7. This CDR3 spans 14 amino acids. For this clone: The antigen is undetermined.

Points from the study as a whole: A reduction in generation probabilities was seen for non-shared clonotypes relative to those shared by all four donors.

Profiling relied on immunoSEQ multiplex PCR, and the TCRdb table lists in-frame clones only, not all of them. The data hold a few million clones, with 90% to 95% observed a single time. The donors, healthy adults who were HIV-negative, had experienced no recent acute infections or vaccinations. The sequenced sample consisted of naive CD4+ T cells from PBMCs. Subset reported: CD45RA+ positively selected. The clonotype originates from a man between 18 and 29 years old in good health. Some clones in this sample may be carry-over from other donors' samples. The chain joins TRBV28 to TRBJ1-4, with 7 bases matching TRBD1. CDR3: CASSTGTELEKLFF. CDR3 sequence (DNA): TGTGCCAGCAGTACCGGGACAGAACTTGAAAAACTGTTTTTT.